The 9 T cell receptor beta chains reported below all come from one sample, sequenced in a study of glioma-infiltrating T cells. TCR alpha and beta CDR3 regions were amplified from RNA using iRepertoire nested multiplex PCR. In TCRdb, the multiplex PCR reads were re-called with MiXCR into one record per CDR3 protein. The data contain fewer than 200,000 distinct CDR3 sequences, over 40% of them singletons. Sequenced material: glioma tissue, nonneoplastic brain tissue, or PBMCs (not recorded which). Every receptor here comes from a human donor with low-grade glioma or glioblastoma, undergoing nonglioma brain surgery, or in good health (not recorded which).

This clonotype was found many times. The chain joins TRBV7-2 to TRBJ1-1; TRBD1 is a possible D gene (6 bases). V shed 4 bases and J shed 0 bases, with 12 bases lying between them. The CDR3 loop spans 15 amino acids. Per the germline V gene, CDR1 is SGHTA and CDR2 is FQGNSA. The chain's CDR3 is CASSWAGQMNTEAFF. The CDR3 DNA sequence: TGTGCCAGCAGCTGGGCCGGACAGATGAACACTGAAGCTTTCTTT.

This sequence joins TRBV12-3 or TRBV12-4 and TRBJ1-2; D is unclear. Trimming took 3 bases from V and 2 from J, leaving 4 bases between them. CDR3 size: 12 residues. As DNA, the CDR3 is TGTGCCAGCAGTTTTCAGAACTATGGCTACACCTTC. Translating it yields CASSFQNYGYTF.

The V and J genes are TRBV7-9 and TRBJ2-5, with D perhaps assigned TRBD1 or TRBD2 (5 bases each). Germline lookup yields CDR1 SEHNR and CDR2 FQNEAQ (reference sequence). The CDR3 is 15 amino acids. Trimming shortened V by 5 bases and J by 4 bases, and 17 bases separated the two germline ends. CDR3 bases: TGTGCCAGCAGCCTTAAGATTGGGGGATCAGAGACCCAGTACTTC. Translating gives CASSLKIGGSETQYF.

This chain joins TRBV24-1 and TRBJ1-2, with TRBD1 as a possible D gene (5 bases). The CDR3 is made up of 16 amino acids. The germline gives CDR1 KGHDR, CDR2 SFDVKD. Trimming removed 8 bases from V and 5 bases from J, with 23 bases in between. CDR3 DNA sequence: TGTGCCACCACGAGGGCCCGGGAGAGGACACCTTATGGCTACACCTTC. Amino acid sequence: CATTRARERTPYGYTF.

As to this clonotype: A much larger clone sits a single nucleotide away, making a read error possible. The chain is built from TRBV25-1 and TRBJ2-7; D call uncertain. Germline V lookup: CDR1 MGHDK, CDR2 SYGVNS. CDR3 size: 14 residues. Trimming cost V 3 bases and J 3 bases, with 12 bases left between them. The CDR3 DNA follows: TGTGCCAGCAGTGATAAAGTGGGATACTACGAGCAGTACTTC. Amino acid sequence: CASSDKVGYYEQYF.

The sample holds many counts of this clonotype. The V and J genes are TRBV27 and TRBJ1-5; no clear D. V was pared by 4 bases and J by 7 bases, with 11 bases between. This CDR3 is built from 13 residues. The V gene's germline CDR1 is MNHEY and CDR2 SMNVEV (reference sequence). The CDR3 is CASSSGLGQPQHF. CDR3 bases: TGTGCCAGCAGTTCCGGCCTGGGGCAGCCCCAGCATTTT.

This clonotype was counted ten times or more. The rearrangement joins TRBV27 to TRBJ2-1; D is unresolved. V gave up 5 bases and J gave up 10 bases, with 18 bases separating them. Germline CDR1 and CDR2: MNHEY and SMNVEV (reference sequence). This CDR3 has 14 amino acids. The CDR3 loop is CASSPVLGRAEQFF. CDR3 DNA sequence: TGTGCCAGCAGTCCGGTATTGGGTCGAGCAGAGCAGTTCTTC.

This clonotype was counted at least ten times. J is TRBJ2-7 and V is TRBV6-6, with 10 bases that match TRBD2. V dropped 0 bases and J dropped 12; count of bases not matched to a gene: 5. Germline V gene lookup returns CDR1 MNHNY and CDR2 SVGAGI (reference sequence). The CDR3 spans 13 residues. The CDR3 DNA sequence: TGTGCCAGCAGTTACTCGGCTAGCGGGAGAGGGTACTTC. This sequence encodes CASSYSASGRGYF.

The chain carries TRBV19 and TRBJ2-5, with D unclear. CDR1 and CDR2 (germline): LNHDA, SQIVND (reference sequence). Between the trimmed V and J ends, which lost 1 base and 5 bases, there was a span of 5 bases. This CDR3 is 12 amino acids long. As DNA, the CDR3 is TGTGCCAGTAGTATAGGGACGGAGACCCAGTACTTC. This gives the protein CASSIGTETQYF.